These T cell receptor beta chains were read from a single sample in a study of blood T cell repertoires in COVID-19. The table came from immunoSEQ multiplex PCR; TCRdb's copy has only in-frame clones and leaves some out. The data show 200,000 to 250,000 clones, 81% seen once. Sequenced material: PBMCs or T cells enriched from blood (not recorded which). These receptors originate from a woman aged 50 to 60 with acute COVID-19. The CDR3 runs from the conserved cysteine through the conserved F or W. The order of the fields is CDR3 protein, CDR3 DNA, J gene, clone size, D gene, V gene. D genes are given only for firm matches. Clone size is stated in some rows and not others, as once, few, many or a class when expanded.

CASSLAGAGETQYF,TGTGCCAGCAGCTTAGCTGGGGCTGGGGAGACCCAGTACTTC,TRBJ2-5,.,.,TRBV11-3
CSVLKADVGVF,TGCAGCGTTCTAAAGGCGGACGTAGGGGTCTTC,TRBJ2-1,.,.,TRBV29-1
CASSPRGQGLTKNIQYF,TGTGCCAGCAGCCCCAGGGGACAGGGTCTAACCAAAAACATTCAGTACTTC,TRBJ2-4,.,TRBD1,TRBV27
CTAGQGITEAFF,TGTACAGCCGGACAGGGGATCACTGAAGCTTTCTTT,TRBJ1-1,.,TRBD1,TRBV28
CASSLLPGQGTEAFF,TGCGCCAGCAGCTTGCTCCCGGGACAGGGGACTGAAGCTTTCTTT,TRBJ1-1,.,TRBD1,TRBV5-1
CASSPLGDWRVGNTIYF,TGTGCCAGCAGCCCCCTGGGGGACTGGCGAGTCGGAAACACCATATATTTT,TRBJ1-3,.,.,TRBV7-9
CASRTGGLSTDTQYF,TGTGCCAGTCGGACAGGGGGTTTAAGCACAGATACGCAGTATTTT,TRBJ2-3,.,TRBD1,TRBV19
CASSGGLAPGNTIYF,TGTGCCAGCAGCGGAGGACTCGCGCCTGGAAACACCATATATTTT,TRBJ1-3,.,.,TRBV2
CASSPGSSGTDTQYF,TGTGCCAGCTCACCGGGGTCTAGCGGCACAGATACGCAGTATTTT,TRBJ2-3,.,.,TRBV18
CASSFTGGNYGYTF,TGTGCCAGCAGTTTCACAGGGGGGAACTATGGCTACACCTTC,TRBJ1-2,.,TRBD1,TRBV27
CASSLGVAGELFF,TGCGCCAGCAGCTTGGGAGTAGCCGGGGAGCTGTTTTTT,TRBJ2-2,.,.,TRBV5-1
CASSLSLTDNEQFF,TGTGCCAGCAGCCTGTCCCTGACAGACAATGAGCAGTTCTTC,TRBJ2-1,few,.,TRBV7-2
CSVGRGGGQPQHF,TGCAGCGTTGGTCGCGGGGGAGGACAGCCCCAGCATTTT,TRBJ1-5,.,.,TRBV29-1
CASSASPWPLGTTYEQYF,TGTGCCAGCAGCGCCTCCCCTTGGCCCCTAGGAACAACCTACGAGCAGTACTTC,TRBJ2-7,once,.,TRBV9
CASRVHRGTDTQYF,TGTGCCAGCAGAGTTCACAGGGGCACAGATACGCAGTATTTT,TRBJ2-3,.,.,TRBV6-5
CASSFRGRQPQHF,TGTGCCAGCAGTTTTCGGGGAAGACAGCCCCAGCATTTT,TRBJ1-5,.,.,TRBV12-3/TRBV12-4
CASSLAGSYEQYF,TGTGCCAGTAGTCTTGCGGGCTCCTACGAGCAGTACTTC,TRBJ2-7,.,.,TRBV19
CATSDRGGQGADGYTF,TGTGCCACCAGTGACAGAGGGGGACAGGGTGCGGATGGCTACACCTTC,TRBJ1-2,.,TRBD1,TRBV24-1
CASSFPSAEAFF,TGTGCCAGCAGTTTCCCCAGCGCTGAAGCTTTCTTT,TRBJ1-1,.,.,TRBV28
CASRTDRVTDTQYF,TGTGCCAGCAGAACGGACAGGGTCACAGATACGCAGTATTTT,TRBJ2-3,.,TRBD1,TRBV28
CASSQGDGRGKLFF,TGTGCCAGCAGCCAAGGGGACGGGCGGGGAAAACTGTTTTTT,TRBJ1-4,.,.,TRBV14
CASSPGLENIQYF,TGTGCCAGCTCACCGGGACTTGAAAACATTCAGTACTTC,TRBJ2-4,.,.,TRBV18
CAWSTGSGRAWNF,TGTGCCTGGAGTACAGGGTCCGGGAGGGCCTGGAACTTC,TRBJ2-5,.,TRBD2,TRBV30
CASSHPGPVYEQYF,TGTGCCAGCAGCCACCCGGGTCCGGTTTACGAGCAGTACTTC,TRBJ2-7,.,.,TRBV3-1/TRBV3-2
CASSHTAEEKLFF,TGCGCCAGCAGCCACACTGCTGAAGAAAAACTGTTTTTT,TRBJ1-4,.,.,TRBV4-1
CASSSSSSYEQYF,TGTGCCAGCAGTTCCTCGAGCTCCTACGAGCAGTACTTC,TRBJ2-7,.,.,TRBV27
CASSPRTGTGGKKLAFF,TGTGCCAGCAGCCCCAGAACCGGGACAGGGGGCAAGAAACTAGCTTTCTTT,TRBJ1-1,.,TRBD1,TRBV7-9
CASSPQVSGTGNTIYF,TGTGCCAGCTCACCCCAGGTATCAGGGACTGGAAACACCATATATTTT,TRBJ1-3,.,.,TRBV18
CASSLVRDSNNSPLHF,TGTGCCAGCAGCTTAGTCAGGGACTCCAATAATTCACCCCTCCACTTT,TRBJ1-6,.,.,TRBV7-8
CASSLVQGAGGYTF,TGTGCCAGCAGCTTAGTGCAGGGGGCGGGTGGCTACACCTTC,TRBJ1-2,.,TRBD1,TRBV7-8
CASSHQYGGGDTQYF,TGTGCCAGCAGCCACCAGTATGGGGGGGGCGATACGCAGTATTTT,TRBJ2-3,.,.,TRBV7-2
CASSPNPWSPGDTEAFF,TGCGCCAGCAGCCCTAACCCGTGGAGCCCCGGGGACACTGAAGCTTTCTTT,TRBJ1-1,.,.,TRBV5-1
CASSIRQGRYGYTF,TGTGCCAGCAGTATTCGACAGGGACGCTATGGCTACACCTTC,TRBJ1-2,.,TRBD1,TRBV28
CASSKLRTGDGYTF,TGTGCCAGCAGCAAATTGAGGACAGGAGATGGCTACACCTTC,TRBJ1-2,.,TRBD1,TRBV7-2
CASSLFGAYEQYF,TGTGCCAGCAGTTTATTCGGGGCCTACGAGCAGTACTTC,TRBJ2-7,few,.,TRBV27
CASSQEQENTEAFF,TGTGCCAGCAGCCAAGAACAGGAGAACACTGAAGCTTTCTTT,TRBJ1-1,few,.,TRBV3-1/TRBV3-2
CASKLSGAPGEQFF,TGTGCCAGCAAACTAAGTGGGGCCCCTGGTGAGCAGTTCTTC,TRBJ2-1,.,.,TRBV6-5
CASSQGFTGTDTQYF,TGTGCCAGCAGCCAAGGATTCACGGGCACAGATACGCAGTATTTT,TRBJ2-3,.,.,TRBV3-1/TRBV3-2
CASRTGQGHNSPLHF,TGTGCCTCCCGTACCGGGCAGGGGCATAATTCACCCCTCCACTTT,TRBJ1-6,once,.,TRBV19
CASSLRADNEKLFF,TGTGCCAGCAGCTTGCGGGCAGATAATGAAAAACTGTTTTTT,TRBJ1-4,.,.,TRBV7-2
CASSRTGVKETQYF,TGTGCCAGTAGTCGAACAGGCGTTAAAGAGACCCAGTACTTC,TRBJ2-5,once,.,TRBV19
CASGTPRDRGLPNYGYTF,TGTGCCAGCGGTACCCCTAGGGACAGGGGCCTCCCTAACTATGGCTACACCTTC,TRBJ1-2,.,TRBD1,TRBV27
CASSGEPGDTQYF,TGCGCCAGCAGCGGAGAGCCGGGAGATACGCAGTATTTT,TRBJ2-3,.,.,TRBV5-1
CAISESEVAQHF,TGTGCCATCAGTGAGTCGGAGGTGGCCCAGCATTTT,TRBJ1-5,.,.,TRBV10-3
CASSPTREGNSYEQYF,TGTGCCAGCAGCCCGACCCGGGAGGGAAACTCCTACGAGCAGTACTTC,TRBJ2-7,once,.,TRBV21-1
CASSSGTSPYEQYF,TGTGCCAGCAGTTCCGGGACAAGCCCCTACGAGCAGTACTTC,TRBJ2-7,once,.,TRBV28
CSVHRGGIENTEAFF,TGCAGCGTACACAGGGGGGGCATAGAGAACACTGAAGCTTTCTTT,TRBJ1-1,.,TRBD1,TRBV29-1
CASSFSASYEQYF,TGTGCCAGCAGTTTCTCAGCCTCCTACGAGCAGTACTTC,TRBJ2-7,.,.,TRBV6-5
CASSQLPDNEKLFF,TGTGCCAGCAGTCAATTACCAGATAATGAAAAACTGTTTTTT,TRBJ1-4,.,.,TRBV28
CASTSGNSPLHF,TGTGCCAGCACCTCAGGGAATTCACCCCTCCACTTT,TRBJ1-6,once,.,TRBV28